This T cell receptor (beta chain) was found in a study of T cells in Graves' hyperthyroidism and ophthalmopathy (dated by TCRdb to between 2017 and 2020). About the study as a whole: Peripheral blood samples were taken at the time of initial diagnosis, prior to any treatment. After sampling, hyperthyroidism patients received methimazole starting at 30 mg daily, and ophthalmopathy patients received high-dose intravenous methylprednisolone. Prospective prediction of ophthalmopathy was tested in an independent validation cohort consisting of about 20 hyperthyroidism patients and around 17 patients who later progressed to ophthalmopathy. In addition, the study compared T-cell repertoires in thyroid tissue and in blood from a handful of Graves' hyperthyroidism patients. The roughly 100 discovery patients were divided at random into training and test sets in a 7:3 ratio. According to the paper, TCR Vbeta CDR3 sequencing was carried out on about 140 peripheral blood samples, which came from under 50 ophthalmopathy, around 75 hyperthyroidism and around 17 progressor patients. To identify TCR V-J signatures that set the groups apart, the researchers used a discovery cohort of 100 or so patients, made up of some 41 with Graves' ophthalmopathy and around 58 with stable Graves' hyperthyroidism.

What the work shows at the level of the full study, not this receptor alone: A 13 V-J signature model separated ophthalmopathy from stable hyperthyroidism, with approximately 86% sensitivity and roughly 84% specificity in cross-validation and 80%/75% in testing. In validation, progression to ophthalmopathy was predicted by the model with 70% to 71% sensitivity and roughly 72% specificity, a median of about 6.8 months before onset. No statistical method was used to set the sample size in advance, and investigators knew the group allocation. Most expanded thyroid clonotypes (frequency above 0.001) were also found in blood, which suggests that blood repertoires may mirror thyroid immune responses.

The TCR beta CDR3 regions were amplified from RNA transcripts. The TCR CDR3 was subjected to a first round of RT-PCR using the HTBI primer set and the Qiagen OneStep RT-PCR kit. The libraries were constructed in a second round of multiplex PCR and then size-selected and purified. Paired-end sequencing of the libraries was performed with 100 bp reads on an Illumina HiSeq2000. Concerning the study's data processing: SOAPnuke was used to process the raw data, throwing out any read that contained adapters or uncalled bases, had a mean Phred below 15, or lacked an exact constant-primer or identifier match. COPE v1.2.5 was used to merge high-quality paired reads, and clonotypes were defined as unique nucleotide sequences. Clonotypes were aligned to IMGT TRBV, TRBD and TRBJ reference segments using MiTCR v1.1. Analysis was restricted to V-J combinations with a frequency above 0.0001, which covered about 99% of repertoires. The TCS score was defined as the ratio of F50 (clonal expansion) to E x V (chaos), calculated using BLOSUM62-based TCRdist between CDR3 peptides within each V-J. Welch's t-statistics and random forest reduced roughly 540 V-J features to roughly 13, which were used in a naive Bayes classifier (R e1071). TCRdb applied fastp at Q25 and MiXCR to the public reads, then kept only in-frame beta chains. Duplicate CDR3 protein sequences are folded into a single record with the most common DNA and genes. In this record, the V and J calls reflect TCRdb's handling and not the investigators' own analysis. For this sample the table gives fewer than 350,000 distinct CDR3 sequences, of which 15% to 20% were detected only once. The ten largest clones take up 15% to 19% of the sample.

In its sample, this clonotype was seen many times. This receptor's antigen is unknown. One base away there is no much larger clone; base qualities are not given. Ophthalmopathy patients had moderately to severely active disease, Clinical Activity Score of at least 3, NOSPECS grade of at least 4, and duration under 3 months. Any patient with an uncontrolled infection, another autoimmune disease, pregnancy or lactation was excluded. Diagnoses relied on clinical symptoms, serum thyroxine and TRAb, thyroid ultrasound and orbital computed tomography. PBMCs were separated from about 10 ml of fresh peripheral blood using Ficoll-Paque density gradient centrifugation. Trizol reagent was used to extract total RNA, and RNA quality was then checked on an Agilent 2100 Bioanalyzer. The sample was blood. The clonotype comes from a woman in her forties with Graves' ophthalmopathy.

The CDR3 region reads CASSEGGMNTEAFF. Here is the DNA: TGTGCCAGCAGTGAGGGTGGAATGAACACTGAAGCTTTCTTT. The chain uses TRBV28 and TRBJ1-1; there is no confident call for the D gene. V and J lose 5 bases and 0 bases, and a span of 10 bases separates them. From cysteine to phenylalanine, the CDR3 is 14 amino acids long. Of the read, only the CDR3 DNA is kept; its 42 bases are in frame from base 1. According to the germline V gene, CDR1 reads MDHEN and CDR2 reads SYDVKM.